The sequence of this T cell receptor beta chain was determined in a study of shared clonotypes between healthy human individuals (dated by TCRdb to the early 2020s). The study in broad terms: The cohort included three men and two women between 18 and 49 years of age. For each donor, three plates each were used for CD4 naive and CD4 memory, two plates were used for CD8 naive, and one plate was used for CD8 memory. Blood TCR repertoires of a handful of healthy adults were deeply sequenced to estimate repertoire size and the extent of clonotype sharing between individuals. To increase sequencing depth and limit assay-specific biases, different laboratories used diverse techniques to prepare libraries and sequence TCR repertoires. Per donor, leukapheresis produced somewhere between about 0.94 and 10 billion PBMCs.

The donors were healthy, HIV-negative adults who had no recently reported acute infections or vaccinations. Every donor was a Caucasian adult residing in Nashville, Tennessee, USA. Magnetic negative selection was used to enrich CD4+ T cells, after which naive cells were positively selected on CD45RA and the negative fraction became the memory subset. Blood was obtained by leukapheresis, after which PBMCs were separated by Ficoll-Histopaque density gradient centrifugation and cryopreserved in liquid nitrogen vapor phase. Analytical flow cytometry was used to check the purity and quantity of every magnetically sorted T cell population. Genomic DNA was isolated from every sorted fraction and measured by UV absorbance on a Nanodrop 2000c. Worth noting for this clone: The target of this receptor is not known. There are no base qualities to consult, and no much larger clone falls within one base.

General findings and caveats noted by the study authors: Higher generation probabilities were observed for clonotypes shared by all four sorted-subset donors than for non-shared clonotypes. Only blood was sampled, and tissue TCR repertoires likely differ from those in blood. Pairwise subsampling led to the expectation that sequencing depth would affect the degree of clonotype sharing among donors. Naive subsets generally had larger estimated clonotype richness than memory subsets did. Rarefaction of sorted-subset datasets indicated incomplete sequencing despite the large sequencing depth. Across four donors, 5% to 6% of naive CD4, roughly 3.3% of naive CD8, 2% to 2.5% of memory CD4, and roughly 0.41% of memory CD8 clonotypes were shared. The small number of donors limited the genetic and exposure-history diversity represented.

V loses 2 bases, J loses 0 bases, and the germline ends lie 14 bases apart. According to the germline V gene, CDR1 reads SGHTA and CDR2 reads FQGNSA. The CDR3 runs 16 amino acids, cysteine and phenylalanine included. Only the CDR3 DNA is retained, 48 bases long and in frame from the first base. TCR CDR3 regions were amplified from genomic DNA by multiplex PCR using the deep immunoSEQ assay. Extracted genomic DNA from each cell subset was spread evenly across all wells of several immunoSEQ 96-well plates, with each plate serving as a replicate. Each replicate PCR for sorted subsets received roughly 0.2 ug genomic DNA, equal to about 29,000 T cell genomes. Purified libraries were measured with a Qubit 3.0 fluorometer, size-checked on a Bioanalyzer 2100, and measured again with the KAPA Library Quantification kit. A separate single-read 150-cycle Illumina NextSeq 550 flow cell was used to sequence each immunoSEQ 96-well plate. For the original study's pipeline: Because only junctional sequences without quality scores were contained in the immunoSEQ output, filtering matching that applied to full-length reads could not be performed. To assign V/J genes and CDR3, sequences were annotated against IMGT germline references using PyIR, a Python wrapper for IgBLAST v1.9. Any read was removed if the V/J assignment was weak (E-value above 1e-6), the CDR3 was missing, or the read contained stop codons, out-of-frame junctions, or ambiguous translated residues. A V3J clonotype was defined by an identical inferred V gene, J gene, and CDR3 amino acid sequence. The percentage overlap between two repertoires was calculated by dividing the number of shared unique clonotypes by the size of the smaller repertoire. Richness of each repertoire was evaluated using RTK rarefaction, the Chao1 estimator, and Recon v2.1 estimates of unobserved clonotypes. OLGA was used to compute generation probabilities for all TCRbeta clonotypes that the gDNA method yielded from a handful of donors. Imported from immuneACCESS, the table was reduced by TCRdb to in-frame sequences with V and J called. These copies leave out some clones; in studies compared against another copy, an unresolved V gene accounts for under half, and the cause of the remainder is not known. V and J calls and clone size come straight from that table; D and trimming were deduced from the DNA. The sample includes 2 million to 2.5 million clones, with 95% observed a single time. The top ten constitute 0.1% to 0.15% of the sample.

Input material: naive CD4+ T cells sorted from blood. The cell subset or site label, read with the paper, signifies: CD45RA+ positively selected. The sequence joins TRBV7-2 to TRBJ2-7; TRBD2 could be the D gene, as 5 bases match. The sequence was collected from a man aged 18-30 years in good health. Here the CDR3 is given as CASSLFPSWSSYEQYF. The DNA is as follows: TGTGCCAGCAGCTTATTCCCTAGCTGGAGCTCCTACGAGCAGTACTTC.